This T cell receptor beta chain was captured by sequencing in a study of blood T cell repertoires in COVID-19. Overall study: Researchers got acute and convalescent COVID-19 samples from the United States, Italy and Spain. T cells, B-cell-depleted T cells, or PBMCs supplied cDNA or gDNA.

V was pared by 5 bases and J by 5 bases, with 3 bases of the junction left unmatched. Germline V gene sequence: CDR1 SGHTA, CDR2 FQGNSA. This CDR3 has 14 amino acids. Authors' methods: Reference gene primer amplification gave estimated nucleated cell counts. Clones were read by immunoSEQ multiplex PCR, and TCRdb kept only the in-frame ones, dropping some. V and J calls and clone size are those listed in that table; D and trimming were worked out from the DNA. This table holds 150,000 to 200,000 clones, around 85% found once. The sequence was obtained from a man aged 65-85 years with active or convalescent COVID-19. Sequencing was done on a sample of peripheral blood. The chain couples TRBV7-2 to TRBJ1-4; TRBD1 matches 9 bases. The CDR3 loop reads CASSPDRGNEKLFF. The CDR3 DNA reads as TGTGCCAGCAGCCCAGACAGGGGGAATGAAAAACTGTTTTTT.